This T cell receptor (beta chain) was sequenced in a study of post-analysis software for immune sequencing data. At the level of the study: Courses of disease covered relapsing-remitting, secondary progressive and progressive-relapsing multiple sclerosis.

The CDR3 consists of 14 residues. Germline CDR1 and CDR2: MNHEY and SMNVEV (reference sequence). V was trimmed by 5 bases and J by 3 bases, leaving 14 bases between them. Unique molecular identifiers had been added to the TCR beta cDNA libraries. Each CDR3 protein gets one entry after TCRdb re-called the PCR reads with MiXCR. The sample consists of about 680,000 distinct CDR3 sequences, 59% of them appearing once. The study, taken as a whole, reports: In patients, about 5 TRBV segments were more frequent than in controls, with TRBV5-6, TRBV5-1 and TRBV20-1 among them. Controls had significantly higher normalized Chao1 diversity than multiple sclerosis patients. By F measure, samples from a shared preparation batch strongly co-clustered.

About this clonotype itself: What it binds is unknown.

Sequences were obtained from blood. This sequence joins TRBV27 and TRBJ2-7; TRBD1 might be the D (6 bases). The clonotype comes from a girl aged 2-15 years with multiple sclerosis. The CDR3 coding sequence is TGTGCCAGCAGTATACAGGGAAGGGGCTACGAGCAGTACTTC. The encoded protein is CASSIQGRGYEQYF.